This T cell receptor (beta chain) is from a study of cytomegalovirus exposure and HLA in healthy donors. Study outcomes and limitations: Association of a missense DCLRE1C variant with TCR beta V- and J-gene trimming was reported in a later analysis. As immune exposure information, only CMV serostatus was available.

Trimming took 0 bases from V and 3 from J, leaving 7 bases between them. CDR1 is SGDLS and CDR2 is YYNGEE in the germline V gene. The CDR3 is made up of 14 amino acids. A word on this clone: No antigen is known for it.

The PCR was carried out with 60 Vbeta primers and 13 Jbeta primers. Here immunoSEQ multiplex PCR was the method, and the copy in TCRdb shows in-frame clones only, minus some. The sample lists 120,000 to 150,000 clones, around 86% occurring once. The V gene is TRBV9, the J gene TRBJ1-3; D possibly corresponds to TRBD1 (6 bases). Material for sequencing was PBMCs. The receptor was isolated from a woman aged 25 to 39 in good health and CMV-seronegative. CDR3 nucleotide sequence: TGTGCCAGCAGCGTAGGGGGGCGTGGAAACACCATATATTTT. Its protein product is CASSVGGRGNTIYF.